The next 13 T cell receptor beta chains were all read from a single sample in a study of blood T cell repertoires in COVID-19. Profiled with immunoSEQ multiplex PCR; TCRdb holds only in-frame clones, not every one. Of more than 70,000 clones in the sample, roughly 80% were seen once. Sequenced input: peripheral blood. These receptors originate from a human donor in a cohort sampled during active COVID-19.

V usage is TRBV30 and J usage is TRBJ2-2; no clear D gene. V was trimmed by 3 bases and J by 0 bases, leaving 11 bases between them. The CDR3 loop spans 15 amino acids. Germline V gene lookup returns CDR1 GTSNPN and CDR2 SVGIG (reference sequence). CDR3 sequence reads: CAWRAVFANTGELFF. The CDR3, as DNA: TGTGCCTGGAGGGCCGTTTTCGCGAACACCGGGGAGCTGTTTTTT. The complete variable domain, with remaining parts taken from reference TRBV30 and TRBJ2-2, reads SQTIHQWPATLVQPVGSPLSLECTVEGTSNPNLYWYRQAAGRGLQLLFYSVGIGQISSEVPQNLSASRPQDRQFILSSKKLLLSDSGFYLCAWRAVFANTGELFFGEGSRLTVL.

The chain couples TRBV5-6 to TRBJ2-2; 7 bases are a match to TRBD1. This CDR3 spans 12 amino acids. J gave up 15 bases and V 3 bases, and 8 bases lay outside the gene matches. Germline values: CDR1 SGHDT, CDR2 YYEEEE. The CDR3 bases are TGTGCCAGCAGCTCCCAGGGGGTGGTGGTGTTTTTT. It translates to CASSSQGVVVFF.

V and J are TRBV5-1 and TRBJ2-3, with D perhaps TRBD1 (7 bases). The CDR3 contains 14 residues. Looked up from germline, CDR1 is SGHRS and CDR2 is YFSETQ. Trimming cost V 7 bases and J 6 bases, with 18 bases left between them. CDR3 sequence: CASGGGTAVDTQYF. The CDR3 region has the DNA TGCGCCAGCGGCGGCGGGACAGCCGTCGATACGCAGTATTTT.

The rearrangement joins TRBV6-6 to TRBJ2-3; D remains unclear. V dropped 5 bases and J dropped 5 bases, with 8 bases sitting between them. Germline assignment: CDR1 MNHNY and CDR2 SVGAGI (reference sequence). CDR3 length: 12 residues. The CDR3 protein is CASSPSVDTQYF. As DNA, the CDR3 is TGTGCCAGCAGTCCCTCGGTAGATACGCAGTATTTT.

The chain carries TRBV9 and TRBJ2-3, with TRBD1 identical over 9 bases. V lost 4 bases, J lost 4 bases, and 4 bases stayed unmatched. The CDR3 is 14 amino acids. Germline V gene lookup returns CDR1 SGDLS and CDR2 YYNGEE. The CDR3 nucleotides read TGTGCCAGCAGCCGAGACAGGGGGGCAGATACGCAGTATTTT. Protein: CASSRDRGADTQYF.

The V gene is TRBV12-5, the J gene TRBJ2-2; TRBD2 is a possible D gene (7 bases). Trimming left V 7 bases short and J 4 bases short, with 10 bases between. The CDR3 sequence is 13 residues long. Germline values: CDR1 LGHNT, CDR2 FRNRAP. CDR3 residues: CASAGEGTGELFF. The CDR3 DNA follows: TGTGCTAGTGCAGGGGAGGGCACCGGGGAGCTGTTTTTT.

The chain has TRBV5-5 and TRBJ2-5, with 10 bases lining up with TRBD2. Trimming at V came to 4 bases and at J to 4 bases, leaving 7 bases not matched to a gene. This CDR3 has 15 residues. From germline, CDR1 is SGHKS and CDR2 YYEKEE (reference sequence). CDR3 in amino acids: CASSELAGLAETQYF. CDR3 sequence (DNA): TGTGCCAGCAGCGAACTAGCGGGGCTTGCAGAGACCCAGTACTTC.

This CDR3 is CASSIRDPAGTEAFF. CDR3 in DNA: TGTGCCAGTAGTATACGGGATCCGGCGGGCACTGAAGCTTTCTTT. The genes are TRBV19 and TRBJ1-1; no reliable D call. V gave up 2 bases and J gave up 4 bases, with 14 bases separating them. The CDR3 covers 15 residues. Germline V lookup: CDR1 LNHDA, CDR2 SQIVND (reference sequence).

This chain links TRBV29-1 with TRBJ2-3; TRBD2 matches 7 bases. The CDR3 totals 15 residues. J was trimmed by 0 bases and V by 8 bases; bases with no gene match: 11. Germline CDR1 is SQVTM and CDR2 is ANQGSEA. The CDR3 DNA reads TGCAGCCCAGTAGCGGGTGATTCTAGCACAGATACGCAGTATTTT. This gives the protein CSPVAGDSSTDTQYF.

The chain is built from TRBV4-1 and TRBJ1-1, with TRBD1 as a possible D gene (6 bases). V lost 4 bases and J 4 bases, leaving 16 bases between the germline ends. The germline gives CDR1 MGHRA, CDR2 YSYEKL. The CDR3 contains 15 residues. DNA for the CDR3: TGCGCCAGCAGCCCCCACAGGGACGGCAGCACTGAAGCTTTCTTT. This encodes CASSPHRDGSTEAFF.

The chain uses TRBV11-2 and TRBJ2-2; D unresolved. Trimming cost V 1 base and J 10 bases, with 10 bases left between them. Germline-derived CDR1 and CDR2 are SGHAT and FQNNGV. The CDR3 runs 13 residues. CDR3 nucleotide sequence: TGTGCCAGCAGCTTAGTCCGCGCGCTGGAGCTGTTTTTT. Protein sequence: CASSLVRALELFF.

This clone was seen more than once but under ten times. For the CDR3, the DNA is TGTGCCAGCAGTCGGGGACAGTCCTACGAGCAGTACTTC. This translates into CASSRGQSYEQYF. V gene TRBV2 combines with J gene TRBJ2-7, with 7 bases matching TRBD1. The CDR3 is 13 amino acids. V was clipped by 5 bases and J by 1 base; unmatched bases: 2. CDR1 is SNHLY, CDR2 FYNNEI, per germline.

V is TRBV19 and J is TRBJ1-1; 10 nucleotides match TRBD1. The CDR3 covers 13 residues. The V gene end was trimmed by 5 bases and the J gene end by 5 bases; junction bases not matched to a gene: 2. Germline lookup yields CDR1 LNHDA and CDR2 SQIVND (reference sequence). The CDR3 DNA reads as TGTGCCAGTAGTTCGGGACAGGGGACTGAAGCTTTCTTT. Its translation: CASSSGQGTEAFF.